The clone carrying this T cell receptor beta chain was seen a few times. The CDR3 is 16 amino acids. The germline V gene encodes CDR1 SEHNR and CDR2 FQNEAQ (reference sequence). J gave up 3 bases and V 6 bases, and 8 bases lay outside the gene matches. One entry per CDR3 protein, called by TCRdb with MiXCR from the RT-PCR reads. Among about 160,000 distinct CDR3 sequences, 24% were seen once, and the ten largest hold approximately 26%. The sample is drawn from a study of patients and donors after allogeneic stem cell transplantation. The V and J genes are TRBV7-9 and TRBJ2-3; TRBD2 matches at 11 bases. The origin of this receptor is a human donor who was either an allogeneic HSCT recipient or a stem cell or donor lymphocyte infusion donor (not recorded which). It is not recorded whose cells these are; they may come from a transplant donor. Material for sequencing was blood, either unsorted or a sorted T cell fraction (not recorded which). The CDR3, as DNA: TGTGCCAGCAGTCTTACCGGGACTAGCGGAACAGATACGCAGTATTTT. As protein: CASSLTGTSGTDTQYF.